This T cell receptor (beta chain) was obtained from a study of OX40 agonist ivuxolimab in advanced cancers. Assay used: immunoSEQ multiplex PCR; TCRdb lists only in-frame clones, some missing. The table has approximately 84,000 clones, 86% seen once; the top ten hold over 0.9%. The TCR sequence derives from an adult with an advanced solid tumor such as melanoma, head and neck, liver or kidney cancer. The specimen was CD4+ or CD8+ T cells sorted from blood, collected in a trial of the OX40 agonist ivuxolimab.

CDR3 in DNA: TGCGCCAGCAGCCGACAGGGTGGCGGCACTGAAGCTTTCTTT. Its translation is CASSRQGGGTEAFF. The chain combines TRBV5-1 with TRBJ1-1, with TRBD1 matching over 7 bases. Germline V gene sequence: CDR1 SGHRS, CDR2 YFSETQ. The J segment lost 4 bases and the V segment lost 4 bases, leaving 7 bases of the junction unmatched. This CDR3 has 14 residues.